This passage covers 27 T cell receptor beta chains from one sample sequenced in a study of PD-L1 blockade in urothelial cancer. Data came from immunoSEQ multiplex PCR; TCRdb stores just in-frame clones and leaves some out. The data show approximately 110,000 clones, approximately 85% seen once. This specimen consisted of PBMCs, obtained around atezolizumab (anti-PD-L1) treatment. These receptors originate from a man aged 50 to 59 with urothelial cancer.

The V gene is TRBV7-2, the J gene TRBJ2-3; 14 bases line up with TRBD2. This CDR3 region has 14 residues. V shed 9 bases and J 6 bases; nucleotides not matched to a gene: 5. Germline V gene data show CDR1 as SGHTA and CDR2 as FQGNSA. In DNA, the CDR3 is TGTGCCAGTCGACTAGCGGGAGGGCCGGATACGCAGTATTTT. Its protein product is CASRLAGGPDTQYF.

This clone was observed a handful of times. The chain couples TRBV2 to TRBJ1-6; D gene unclear. With 5 bases removed from V and 7 bases from J, the gap between germline ends came to 6 bases. CDR3 length: 12 residues. Per the germline V gene, CDR1 is SNHLY and CDR2 is FYNNEI. The CDR3 DNA reads as TGTGCCAGCAGTTTGCGGAATTCACCCCTCCACTTT. This sequence encodes CASSLRNSPLHF.

The V and J genes are TRBV28 and TRBJ2-7; 8 bases fit TRBD1. This CDR3 has 15 residues. CDR1 is MDHEN, CDR2 SYDVKM, per germline. V trimming: 5 bases; J trimming: 2 bases; junction bases outside the gene matches: 8. The CDR3 loop is CASSKSTGGTYEQYF. The DNA of the CDR3 is TGTGCCAGCAGTAAGAGCACAGGGGGTACCTACGAGCAGTACTTC.

The chain's CDR3 is CASRRDRDQTEAFF. In DNA form, the CDR3 reads TGTGCCAGCAGACGCGACAGGGATCAAACTGAAGCTTTCTTT. The chain joins TRBV7-3 to TRBJ1-1; 7 nucleotides align to TRBD1. Germline CDR1 reads SGHTA; CDR2 reads FQGTGA. The V segment lost 6 bases and the J segment 5 bases; nucleotides outside the gene matches: 9. The CDR3 is made up of 14 amino acids.

This clone was seen just once. V and J are TRBV19 and TRBJ2-7; D remains unclear. This CDR3 comprises 13 residues. Per the germline V gene, CDR1 is LNHDA and CDR2 is SQIVND (reference sequence). V was shortened by 3 bases and J by 3 bases, with 9 bases between the two germline ends. The CDR3 loop is CASSMSTDYEQYF. CDR3 nucleotides: TGTGCCAGTAGTATGAGTACCGACTACGAGCAGTACTTC. Together with reference TRBV19 and TRBJ2-7, the CDR3 gives the full variable domain: DGGITQSPKYLFRKEGQNVTLSCEQNLNHDAMYWYRQDPGQGLRLIYYSQIVNDFQKGDIAEGYSVSREKKESFPLTVTSAQKNPTAFYLCASSMSTDYEQYFGPGTRLTVT.

This chain uses TRBV5-5 with TRBJ2-1, with a weak D call TRBD1 (5 bases). The germline V gene has CDR1 SGHKS and CDR2 YYEKEE (reference sequence). CDR3 length: 13 amino acids. V dropped 4 bases and J dropped 2 bases, with 7 bases sitting between them. The CDR3 spells CASSPDTYNEQFF. CDR3 nucleotide sequence: TGTGCCAGCAGCCCGGACACCTACAATGAGCAGTTCTTC.

This chain joins TRBV4-2 and TRBJ1-2, with D perhaps TRBD1 (5 bases). Between the trimmed V and J ends, which lost 0 bases and 2 bases, there was a span of 10 bases. Germline CDR1 and CDR2: LGHNA and YNFKEQ. The CDR3 is made up of 15 amino acids. CDR3 DNA: TGTGCCAGCAGCCAAGATGAAGGGGCGAACTATGGCTACACCTTC. This translates into CASSQDEGANYGYTF.

V is TRBV18 and J is TRBJ2-1; 13 bases are shared with TRBD2. The CDR3 loop spans 16 amino acids. Trimming removed 8 bases from V and 3 bases from J; junction bases left unmatched: 7. Germline V gives CDR1 KGHSH, CDR2 LQKENI. CDR3 nucleotides: TGTGCCAGCCGATTGACTAGCGGGAGGAGCTACAATGAGCAGTTCTTC. It codes for CASRLTSGRSYNEQFF.

The CDR3 DNA follows: TGTGCCAGTAGGGGGACAGGCGGGAGAAATGAGCAGTTCTTC. Its protein product is CASRGTGGRNEQFF. V is TRBV19 and J is TRBJ2-1; D perhaps matches TRBD1 (8 bases). The CDR3 totals 14 residues. Germline V CDR1 and CDR2: LNHDA, SQIVND (reference sequence). V dropped 6 bases and J dropped 7 bases, with 16 bases sitting between them.

This chain joins TRBV10-3 and TRBJ2-1; 9 bases map to TRBD2. This CDR3 has 14 residues. Germline values: CDR1 ENHRY, CDR2 SYGVKD. J was trimmed by 5 bases and V by 6 bases; bases with no gene match: 5. The chain's CDR3 is CAISLAGKDNEQFF. CDR3 DNA: TGTGCCATCAGCCTAGCGGGAAAGGACAATGAGCAGTTCTTC.

This sequence joins TRBV5-8 and TRBJ2-3; tentative D call: TRBD1 (6 bases). This CDR3 is 15 amino acids long. Trimming left V 0 bases short and J 6 bases short, with 14 bases between. Germline V gene data show CDR1 as SGHTS and CDR2 as YDEGEE. The CDR3 reads CASSLGQGKGDTQYF. The DNA for the CDR3 is TGTGCCAGCAGCTTGGGCCAGGGGAAGGGTGATACGCAGTATTTT.

As DNA, the CDR3 is TGTGCCAGCCCGGGGGGGGGTAACACTGAAGCTTTCTTT. Translation gives CASPGGGNTEAFF. The rearrangement links TRBV6-6 to TRBJ1-1; maybe TRBD1 (5 bases). V lost 8 bases and J lost 2, with 12 bases in between. Germline lookup yields CDR1 MNHNY and CDR2 SVGAGI (reference sequence). The CDR3 length is 13 residues.

This clone has only a few counts. CDR3 region: CASSFEGTYEQYF. The CDR3 DNA is TGTGCCAGCAGCTTCGAGGGTACCTACGAGCAGTACTTC. This chain links TRBV5-5 with TRBJ2-7, with TRBD2 as a possible D gene (5 bases). Germline V lookup: CDR1 SGHKS, CDR2 YYEKEE (reference sequence). Trimming cost V 2 bases and J 2 bases, with 8 bases left between them. The CDR3 is 13 amino acids.

The chain uses TRBV5-5 and TRBJ2-7, with D possibly TRBD1 on 6 matching bases. The CDR3 runs 14 residues. CDR1 and CDR2 from the germline V gene are SGHKS and YYEKEE (reference sequence). The V end was cut by 0 bases, the J end by 3 bases, with 10 bases between. This CDR3 is CASSLGQAYYEQYF. CDR3 bases: TGTGCCAGCAGCTTGGGACAGGCGTACTACGAGCAGTACTTC.

This clone was seen once. This sequence joins TRBV5-1 and TRBJ2-2, with 11 bases that match TRBD2. The CDR3 contains 17 residues. Germline V CDR1 and CDR2: SGHRS, YFSETQ. Germline trimming cut 5 bases from V and 5 bases from J; bases unmatched to any gene: 11. The CDR3 DNA reads TGCGCCAGCAGGCTAGCGGGAGGACCCACTCTAACCGGGGAGCTGTTTTTT. It is translated as CASRLAGGPTLTGELFF.

The genes are TRBV11-2 and TRBJ2-5; no clear D gene. Trimming pared 6 bases from V and 4 bases from J, leaving 12 bases between. The germline gives CDR1 SGHAT, CDR2 FQNNGV. The CDR3 length is 13 residues. The CDR3 region is CASRKTARETQYF. The CDR3, as DNA: TGTGCCAGCAGAAAAACGGCTAGAGAGACCCAGTACTTC.

The genes are TRBV5-1 and TRBJ2-7; 11 bases are shared with TRBD1. The CDR3 has 14 amino acids. Germline V gene sequence: CDR1 SGHRS, CDR2 YFSETQ. J lost 11 bases, V lost 7 bases, and 14 bases had no gene match. CDR3 protein: CASAAYPGQGVKYF. In DNA form, the CDR3 reads TGCGCCAGCGCAGCCTATCCGGGACAGGGGGTCAAGTACTTC.

This clone was found once. The chain recombines TRBV14 with TRBJ2-5, with D unresolved. CDR3 length equals 16 residues. V dropped 0 bases and J dropped 0 bases, with 11 bases sitting between them. Germline CDR1 reads SGHDN; CDR2 reads FVKESK. The CDR3 loop reads CASSQDSSVYQETQYF. As DNA, the CDR3 is TGTGCCAGCAGCCAAGACTCGTCAGTGTACCAAGAGACCCAGTACTTC.

V gene TRBV9 combines with J gene TRBJ2-5; 9 bases match TRBD2. Per the germline V gene, CDR1 is SGDLS and CDR2 is YYNGEE. This CDR3 is 15 amino acids long. The V segment lost 2 bases and the J segment 1 base; nucleotides outside the gene matches: 3. The CDR3 nucleotides are TGTGCCAGCAGCGTTCTAGCGGGGACCCAAGAGACCCAGTACTTC. Translated, it gives CASSVLAGTQETQYF.

The chain combines TRBV19 with TRBJ1-5, with D hard to call. This CDR3 has 15 residues. Trimming cost V 7 bases and J 0 bases, with 13 bases left between them. CDR1 LNHDA and CDR2 SQIVND come from the germline V gene (reference sequence). The CDR3: CASKREVYSNQPQHF. CDR3 DNA sequence: TGTGCCAGTAAACGGGAGGTGTATAGCAATCAGCCCCAGCATTTT. Full variable domain (outside the CDR3, taken from reference TRBV19 and TRBJ1-5): DGGITQSPKYLFRKEGQNVTLSCEQNLNHDAMYWYRQDPGQGLRLIYYSQIVNDFQKGDIAEGYSVSREKKESFPLTVTSAQKNPTAFYLCASKREVYSNQPQHFGDGTRLSIL.

The genes are TRBV19 and TRBJ2-7, with TRBD2 matching 8 bases. The V gene's germline CDR1 is LNHDA and CDR2 SQIVND (reference sequence). The CDR3 loop spans 17 amino acids. V shed 7 bases, J shed 5 bases, and the junction held 19 bases outside the gene matches. Written as DNA, the CDR3 is TGTGCCAGTACCCCTACTTTATCCGGCGGGAGGTATGACGAGCAGTACTTC. Translated, it gives CASTPTLSGGRYDEQYF. Full variable domain (remainder filled in from reference TRBV19 and TRBJ2-7): DGGITQSPKYLFRKEGQNVTLSCEQNLNHDAMYWYRQDPGQGLRLIYYSQIVNDFQKGDIAEGYSVSREKKESFPLTVTSAQKNPTAFYLCASTPTLSGGRYDEQYFGPGTRLTVT.

This clone was seen only a few times. The chain is built from TRBV11-2 and TRBJ2-7; no clear D gene. The V end lost 1 base, the J end lost 3 bases, and 10 bases lay between the germline ends. This CDR3 has 14 amino acids. Germline V CDR1 and CDR2: SGHAT, FQNNGV. The CDR3 region is CASSLVDTGYEQYF. The CDR3 DNA is TGTGCCAGCAGCTTAGTCGACACCGGCTACGAGCAGTACTTC. The full variable domain, completed using reference TRBV11-2 and TRBJ2-7, is EAGVAQSPRYKIIEKRQSVAFWCNPISGHATLYWYQQILGQGPKLLIQFQNNGVVDDSQLPKDRFSAERLKGVDSTLKIQPAKLEDSAVYLCASSLVDTGYEQYFGPGTRLTVT.

J is TRBJ2-1 and V is TRBV10-1; possible D gene TRBD2, 6 bases. Trimming left V 9 bases short and J 7 bases short, with 13 bases between. Germline V CDR1 and CDR2: WNHNN, SYGVQD (reference sequence). This CDR3 is 12 amino acids long. The CDR3 here is CASSGNGNEQFF. The CDR3 DNA reads TGCGCCAGTAGCGGTAATGGGAATGAGCAGTTCTTC.

The chain has TRBV19 and TRBJ2-6, with D tentatively TRBD1 (5 bases). CDR1 and CDR2 (germline): LNHDA, SQIVND (reference sequence). The V end lost 5 bases, the J end lost 0 bases, and 8 bases lay between the germline ends. The CDR3 extends over 15 amino acids. The CDR3 bases are TGTGCCAGTAGTTGGGGCCTCTCTGGGGCCAACGTCCTGACTTTC. It yields the protein CASSWGLSGANVLTF. Full variable domain (remainder filled in from reference TRBV19 and TRBJ2-6): DGGITQSPKYLFRKEGQNVTLSCEQNLNHDAMYWYRQDPGQGLRLIYYSQIVNDFQKGDIAEGYSVSREKKESFPLTVTSAQKNPTAFYLCASSWGLSGANVLTFGAGSRLTVL.

This rearrangement joins TRBV2 to TRBJ2-1; D possibly corresponds to TRBD2 (5 bases). Trimming took off 7 bases at V and 5 bases at J, with 15 bases between the two ends. CDR1 is SNHLY, CDR2 FYNNEI, per germline. This CDR3 is 14 amino acids long. The CDR3: CASIQLVGNNEQFF. The CDR3 region has the DNA TGTGCCAGCATTCAACTAGTTGGCAACAATGAGCAGTTCTTC.

This clone has a single count. The chain has TRBV7-9 and TRBJ1-2, with 7 bases identical to TRBD1. This CDR3 spans 15 amino acids. Looked up from germline, CDR1 is SEHNR and CDR2 is FQNEAQ (reference sequence). Trimming cost V 5 bases and J 7 bases; bases outside gene matches: 13. This CDR3 reads CASSRQGSSPLGYTF. In DNA, the CDR3 is TGTGCCAGCAGCAGACAGGGCTCTTCTCCCCTTGGCTACACCTTC.

The chain joins TRBV7-9 to TRBJ2-1, with 12 bases aligning to TRBD2. Germline CDR1 is SEHNR and CDR2 is FQNEAQ (reference sequence). The J segment lost 6 bases and the V segment lost 5 bases, leaving 8 bases of the junction unmatched. The CDR3 contains 16 residues. The CDR3 DNA reads as TGTGCCAGCAGCAAACCTAGCGGGAGGGCCGGCAATGAGCAGTTCTTC. Its translation is CASSKPSGRAGNEQFF.